This TCR beta chain was observed in a study of shared clonotypes between healthy human individuals. Only a few counts were recorded for this clone. The germline V and J ends were trimmed by 4 bases and 6 bases, with 16 bases remaining between them. The CDR3 length is 15 residues. Germline V CDR1 and CDR2: SGHTA, FQGNSA. Several immunoSEQ 96-well plates shared each subset's DNA, each plate a replicate. Repertoires were generated with immunoSEQ multiplex PCR, while TCRdb's copy carries only in-frame clones and drops some. Altogether about half a million clones are present, around three quarters being singletons, with the ten largest covering about 12%.

V is TRBV7-2 and J is TRBJ2-1, with D perhaps given as TRBD1 or TRBD2 (6 bases each). Sequencing input: PBMCs. This receptor was identified in a middle-aged woman in good health. Some clones in this sample may be carry-over from other donors' samples. CDR3 sequence: CASSYRRGTVNEQFF. The CDR3 DNA reads as TGTGCCAGCAGCTACCGGAGGGGGACTGTCAATGAGCAGTTCTTC.